This TCR beta chain comes out of a study of vaccination effects on CD4 cells after COVID-19. Study findings and constraints: Vaccine-induced new clones formed most post-vaccine spike-reactive clones in convalescents. Few convalescent patients and no early post-infection timepoints were included in the study.

Antigen-specific CD4+ T cells expanded by the ViraFEST assay with viral peptide pools were then sequenced. On day 10 of culture, CD4+ T cells were separated out. Confirmation by PCR established that the person had SARS-CoV-2 infection between March and December 2020. Germline-derived CDR1 and CDR2 are SEHNR and FQNEAQ (reference sequence). This CDR3 has 19 residues. Trimming cost V 3 bases and J 4 bases; bases outside gene matches: 21. Turning to this clone: The antigen is unknown.

The method was immunoSEQ multiplex PCR; TCRdb's version includes in-frame clones alone and lacks a portion of them. Altogether around 20,000 clones are present, under 75% being singletons, with the ten largest covering around 35%. This material consisted of CD4+ T cells from PBMCs cultured with a peptide pool, taken before COVID-19 vaccination. The source of this sequence is a human donor who had a prior SARS-CoV-2 infection. J is TRBJ2-7 and V is TRBV7-9, with TRBD2 identical over 7 bases. The CDR3, as DNA: TGTGCCAGCAGCTTCTTGGGTAGGGGACTAAGTTCCCTTTTTTACGAGCAGTACTTC. Residues: CASSFLGRGLSSLFYEQYF.